This T cell receptor (beta chain) was recovered during a study of T cells in Graves' hyperthyroidism and ophthalmopathy. The CDR3 sequence is 13 residues long. Trimming shortened V by 8 bases and J by 4 bases, and 14 bases separated the two germline ends. Germline V lookup: CDR1 LNHDA, CDR2 SQIVND (reference sequence). Turning to this clonotype: As yet, its antigen is unknown.

Amplified regions were TCR beta CDR3 sequences from RNA transcripts. The study used the HTBI primer set for a first-round RT-PCR of the TCR CDR3. MiXCR was run by TCRdb on the multiplex PCR reads, yielding one entry per CDR3 protein. Found here are about 420,000 distinct CDR3 sequences, around a sixth of them singletons; the top ten hold roughly 13%. Points from the study as a whole: Most thyroid-expanded clonotypes above 0.001 were also found in blood.

The clonotype originates from a woman aged 18 to 35 with Graves' hyperthyroidism. J is TRBJ1-1 and V is TRBV19, with D possibly matching TRBD1 (6 bases). Material: blood. The CDR3: CASGVQGGTEAFF. The CDR3 coding sequence is TGTGCCAGTGGGGTACAGGGCGGCACTGAAGCTTTCTTT.